This TCR beta chain was found in a study of blood T cell repertoires in COVID-19. Study overall: PBMCs, B-cell-depleted T cells, or T cells were the source of the cDNA or gDNA that made up the material.

How the authors handled the data: It was from reference gene primer amplification that nucleated cell counts were estimated. Libraries were prepared by immunoSEQ multiplex PCR; TCRdb keeps only in-frame clonotypes and omits some of them. V and J calls and clone size follow that table, whereas D and trimming were derived from the DNA. The table records 200,000 to 250,000 clones, about nine tenths of them present only once. Germline V CDR1 and CDR2: LGHNA, YSLEER. CDR3 size: 16 residues. Trimming removed 0 bases from V and 3 bases from J; junction bases left unmatched: 6. The chain uses TRBV4-3 and TRBJ2-7, with TRBD1 identical over 9 bases. The source is a man between 60 and 70 years old with acute or convalescent COVID-19. Material: peripheral blood. DNA of the CDR3: TGCGCCAGCAGCCAAGACCTTTTGGACAGGGGCTACGAGCAGTACTTC. This gives the protein CASSQDLLDRGYEQYF.